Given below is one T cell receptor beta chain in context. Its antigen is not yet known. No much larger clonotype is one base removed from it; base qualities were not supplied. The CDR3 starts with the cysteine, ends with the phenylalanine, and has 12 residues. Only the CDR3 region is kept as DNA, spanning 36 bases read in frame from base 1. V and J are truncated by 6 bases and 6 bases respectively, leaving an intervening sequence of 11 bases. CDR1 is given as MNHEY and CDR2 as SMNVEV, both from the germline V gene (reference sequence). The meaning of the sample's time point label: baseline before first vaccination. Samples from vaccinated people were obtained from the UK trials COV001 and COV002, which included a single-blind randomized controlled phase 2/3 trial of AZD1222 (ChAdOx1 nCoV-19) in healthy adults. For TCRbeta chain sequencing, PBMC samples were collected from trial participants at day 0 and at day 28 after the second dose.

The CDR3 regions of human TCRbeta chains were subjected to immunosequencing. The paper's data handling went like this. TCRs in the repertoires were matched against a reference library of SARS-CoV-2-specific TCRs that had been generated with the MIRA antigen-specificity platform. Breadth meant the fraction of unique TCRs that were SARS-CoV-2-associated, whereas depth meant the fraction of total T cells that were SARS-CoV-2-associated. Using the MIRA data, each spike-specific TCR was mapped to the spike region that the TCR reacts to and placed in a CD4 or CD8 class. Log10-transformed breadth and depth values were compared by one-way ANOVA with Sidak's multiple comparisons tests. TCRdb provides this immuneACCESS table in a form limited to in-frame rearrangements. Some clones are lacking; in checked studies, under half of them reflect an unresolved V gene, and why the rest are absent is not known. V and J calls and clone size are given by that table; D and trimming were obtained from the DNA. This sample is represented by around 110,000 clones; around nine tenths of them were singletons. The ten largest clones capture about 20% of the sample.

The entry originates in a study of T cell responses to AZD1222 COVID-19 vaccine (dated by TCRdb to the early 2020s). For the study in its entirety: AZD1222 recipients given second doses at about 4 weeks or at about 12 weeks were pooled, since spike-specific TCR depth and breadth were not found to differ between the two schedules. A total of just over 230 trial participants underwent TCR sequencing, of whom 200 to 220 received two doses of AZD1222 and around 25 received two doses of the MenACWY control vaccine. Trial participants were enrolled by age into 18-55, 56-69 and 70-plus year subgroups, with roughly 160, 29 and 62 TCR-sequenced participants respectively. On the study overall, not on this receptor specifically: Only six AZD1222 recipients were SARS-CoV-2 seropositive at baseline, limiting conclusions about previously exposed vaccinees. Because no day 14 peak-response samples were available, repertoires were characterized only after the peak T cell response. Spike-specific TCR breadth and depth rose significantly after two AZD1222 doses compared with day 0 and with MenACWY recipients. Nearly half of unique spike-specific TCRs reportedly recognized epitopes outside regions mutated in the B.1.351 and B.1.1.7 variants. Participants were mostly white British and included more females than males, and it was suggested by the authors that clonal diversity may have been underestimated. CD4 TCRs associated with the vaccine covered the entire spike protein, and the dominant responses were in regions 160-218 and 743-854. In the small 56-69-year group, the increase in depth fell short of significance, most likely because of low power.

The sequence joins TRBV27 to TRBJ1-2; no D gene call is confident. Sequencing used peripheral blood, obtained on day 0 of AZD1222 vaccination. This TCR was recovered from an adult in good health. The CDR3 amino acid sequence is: CASRQSQDGYTF. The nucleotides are TGTGCCAGCAGGCAGTCGCAGGATGGCTACACCTTC.